This T cell receptor beta chain comes out of a study of metastatic and nonmetastatic thyroid tumors. Study information: The comparison covered peripheral blood and tumor or nodule tissue in malignant and benign thyroid patients.

Study conclusions and caveats: According to reports, the diversity of TCR beta was significantly higher in malignant thyroid tumors than in benign nodules, and this held in both blood and tumor samples.

This clone was counted many times. Antigen: not known. Thyroid surgery took place with no prior treatment in any patient. The V and J ends lost 1 base and 3 bases respectively, with 6 bases between them. CDR1 and CDR2 from the germline V gene are MGHDK and SYGVNS. CDR3 length: 14 residues. Using MiXCR, TCRdb reanalyzed the PCR reads. This sample yields roughly 30,000 clones, of which 11% are seen a single time; roughly a sixth belongs to the top ten. V usage is TRBV25-1 and J usage is TRBJ2-2, with a possible D match to TRBD1 (5 bases). Sequenced material: blood. The receptor's source is a female donor with papillary thyroid cancer or a benign thyroid nodule (not recorded which). Some clones in this sample may be carry-over from other donors' samples. The CDR3 coding sequence is TGTGCCAGCAGTGAATCAGGGTACACCGGGGAGCTGTTTTTT. Encoded protein: CASSESGYTGELFF.